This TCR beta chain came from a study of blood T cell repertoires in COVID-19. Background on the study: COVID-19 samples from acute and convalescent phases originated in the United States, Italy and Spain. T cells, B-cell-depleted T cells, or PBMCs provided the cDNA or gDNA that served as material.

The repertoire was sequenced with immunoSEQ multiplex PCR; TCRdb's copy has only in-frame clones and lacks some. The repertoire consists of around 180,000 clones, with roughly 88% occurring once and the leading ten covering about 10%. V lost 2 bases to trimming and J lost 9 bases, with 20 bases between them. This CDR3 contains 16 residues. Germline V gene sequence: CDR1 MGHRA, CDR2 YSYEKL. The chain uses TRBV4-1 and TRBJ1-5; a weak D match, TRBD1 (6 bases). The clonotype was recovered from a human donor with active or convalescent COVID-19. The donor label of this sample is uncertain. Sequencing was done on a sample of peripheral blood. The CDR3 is CASSQFTGTKGGPQHF. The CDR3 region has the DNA TGCGCCAGCAGCCAATTCACCGGGACAAAAGGGGGGCCCCAGCATTTT.